The entry below gives a single T cell receptor (beta chain) sequence along with its context. Antigen specificity is unknown. Different DNA sequences within this sample yield the same CDR3. Assay: immunoSEQ multiplex PCR; the TCRdb copy retains only in-frame clones and omits some. Seen here are over 2 million clones, about 95% observed once, and the top ten hold 0.9% to 1.4%. Per germline, CDR1 SGHAT and CDR2 FQNNGV. Deletions cut 1 base from V and 2 bases from J, with 8 bases between. This CDR3 comprises 15 residues. This sample stems from a study of shared clonotypes between healthy human individuals. Study-level results: Measured sharing among donors was expected to vary with sequencing depth. Compared with memory subsets, naive subsets generally had larger estimated richness.

CD45RO-negative, CCR7-positively selected cells formed the naive CD8 fraction, excluding terminally differentiated effector memory CD45RA+ cells. The sequencing sample was made of naive CD8+ T cells sorted from blood. This sequence joins TRBV11-2 and TRBJ2-2, with D perhaps assigned TRBD1 or TRBD2 (5 bases each). The sequence came from a man aged 18-30 years in good health. The CDR3 region has the DNA TGTGCCAGCAGCTTAGCGGGGCCTAACACCGGGGAGCTGTTTTTT. Amino acid sequence: CASSLAGPNTGELFF.